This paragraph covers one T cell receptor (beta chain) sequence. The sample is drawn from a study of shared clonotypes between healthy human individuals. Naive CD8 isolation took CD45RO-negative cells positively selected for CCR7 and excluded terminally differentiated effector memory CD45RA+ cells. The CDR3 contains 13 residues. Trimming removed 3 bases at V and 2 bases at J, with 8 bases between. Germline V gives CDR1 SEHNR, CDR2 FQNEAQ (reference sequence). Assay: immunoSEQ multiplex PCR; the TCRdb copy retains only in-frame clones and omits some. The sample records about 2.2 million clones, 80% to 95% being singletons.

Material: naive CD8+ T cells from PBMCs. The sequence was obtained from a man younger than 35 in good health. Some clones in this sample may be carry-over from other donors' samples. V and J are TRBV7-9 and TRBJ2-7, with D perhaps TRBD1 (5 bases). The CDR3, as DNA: TGTGCCAGCAGCTTTTCCAGGGCCTACGAGCAGTACTTC. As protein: CASSFSRAYEQYF.